The 22 T cell receptor beta chains below come from one sample, sequenced in a study of blood T cells in healthy people across ages. A second roughly 6 to 11 cycle PCR used barcoded and J-beta primers. TCRdb passed the 5' RACE reads through MiXCR, listing each CDR3 protein once. The sample includes hundreds of thousands of distinct CDR3 sequences, more than 40% of them seen just once. The sample comprised blood. Receptors were obtained from a woman aged 55-70 years in good health.

This clonotype came up many times. V gene TRBV4-3 combines with J gene TRBJ1-2; TRBD1 is a possible D gene (5 bases). The CDR3 is made up of 13 amino acids. From germline, CDR1 is LGHNA and CDR2 YSLEER. V was shortened by 0 bases and J by 10 bases, with 12 bases between the two germline ends. The CDR3 DNA is TGCGCCAGCAGCCAAGATCCGGGGGTCGCCTACACCTTC. Translation: CASSQDPGVAYTF.

This clonotype has only a few counts. This chain uses TRBV29-1 with TRBJ2-5; TRBD1 agrees at 8 bases. Germline V gene data show CDR1 as SQVTM and CDR2 as ANQGSEA. The CDR3 is 15 amino acids. Trimming took 7 bases from V and 5 from J; bases not matched to a gene: 15. The CDR3 reads CSADQQDRVYETQYF. CDR3 DNA sequence: TGCAGCGCAGATCAGCAGGACAGGGTATACGAGACCCAGTACTTC.

As for this clonotype: Mismatch with germline at one junction end may stem from a read error. The chain uses TRBV29-1 and TRBJ1-3; TRBD1 is a possible D gene (5 bases). CDR3 length: 13 residues. Germline CDR1 reads SQVTM; CDR2 reads ANQGSEA. CDR3 coding DNA: TGCAGCGTTGAGGGGCAGAATGGAGACACCATATATTTT. It translates to CSVEGQNGDTIYF.

This chain links TRBV2 with TRBJ1-1; D might be TRBD1 (5 bases). In germline, CDR1 is SNHLY, CDR2 FYNNEI. This CDR3 spans 14 amino acids. Trimming took off 5 bases at V and 6 bases at J, with 16 bases between the two ends. The CDR3 coding sequence is TGTGCCAGCAGTAGGGACCTCTTTGGGTCTGAAGCTTTCTTT. It yields the protein CASSRDLFGSEAFF.

This rearrangement joins TRBV6-2 or TRBV6-3 to TRBJ2-1, with D perhaps being TRBD1 or TRBD2 (6 bases each). V was clipped by 0 bases and J by 2 bases, with 20 bases between them. Germline assignment: CDR1 MNHEY and CDR2 SVGEGT. The CDR3 is made up of 19 amino acids. The CDR3 DNA follows: TGTGCCAGCAGTTACTCGACTCGGAGGGGGATTAAGACCTACAATGAGCAGTTCTTC. Amino acid sequence: CASSYSTRRGIKTYNEQFF.

The chain recombines TRBV19 with TRBJ2-1; 7 positions match TRBD1. CDR1 and CDR2 from the germline V gene are LNHDA and SQIVND (reference sequence). The CDR3 is 12 residues long. Trimming at V came to 8 bases and at J to 8 bases, leaving 6 bases not matched to a gene. CDR3 nucleotides: TGTGCCAGTCAGTCGACAGGGCATGAGCAGTTCTTC. Amino acid sequence: CASQSTGHEQFF.

CDR3 sequence: CSAWGGGSNYEQYF. The CDR3 DNA sequence: TGCAGTGCTTGGGGAGGCGGGAGTAACTACGAGCAGTACTTC. This rearrangement joins TRBV20-1 to TRBJ2-7; 7 positions match TRBD2. Germline trimming cut 5 bases from V and 3 bases from J; bases unmatched to any gene: 10. Germline CDR1 is DFQATT and CDR2 is SNEGSKA (reference sequence). The CDR3 covers 14 residues.

V is TRBV7-2 and J is TRBJ1-2; possible D gene TRBD1, 6 bases. V shed 5 bases and J shed 3 bases, with 16 bases lying between them. Looked up from germline, CDR1 is SGHTA and CDR2 is FQGNSA. This CDR3 region has 15 residues. This chain's CDR3 is CASSQTRTVYYGYTF. CDR3 nucleotide sequence: TGTGCCAGCAGCCAGACTCGGACAGTATACTATGGCTACACCTTC.

The chain is built from TRBV20-1 and TRBJ2-3, with 10 positions matching TRBD1. Per the germline V gene, CDR1 is DFQATT and CDR2 is SNEGSKA (reference sequence). CDR3 length: 15 amino acids. V gave up 6 bases and J gave up 4 bases; unmatched junction bases: 10. The CDR3 loop is CSAEGTGVVADTQYF. For the CDR3, the DNA is TGCAGTGCCGAAGGGACAGGGGTAGTTGCAGATACGCAGTATTTT.

This chain joins TRBV4-3 and TRBJ2-4; D ambiguous. Per the germline V gene, CDR1 is LGHNA and CDR2 is YSLEER. The CDR3 has 13 residues. Trimming left V 0 bases short and J 15 bases short, with 15 bases between. Written as DNA, the CDR3 is TGCGCCAGCAGCCAAGATCGGCAGGTTAATCGGTACTTC. It codes for CASSQDRQVNRYF.

This clonotype was seen a handful of times. V and J are TRBV10-3 and TRBJ2-1, with 9 bases that match TRBD2. The ends lost 2 bases at V and 4 bases at J; junction bases unmatched: 0. From germline, CDR1 is ENHRY and CDR2 SYGVKD. The CDR3 loop spans 14 amino acids. CDR3 region: CAISELAGYNEQFF. The CDR3 DNA is TGTGCCATCAGTGAGCTAGCGGGGTACAATGAGCAGTTCTTC.

The rearrangement links TRBV27 to TRBJ2-3, with TRBD2 matching 10 bases. The junction had 13 bases not matched to a gene; V was cut back by 3 bases and J by 4 bases. CDR1 and CDR2 (germline): MNHEY, SMNVEV (reference sequence). The CDR3 length is 18 residues. Here the CDR3 DNA reads TGTGCCAGCAGTTTCCATTCCCTAGCGGGAGTTTCCGCAGATACGCAGTATTTT. It specifies CASSFHSLAGVSADTQYF.

The genes are TRBV20-1 and TRBJ2-7, with D hard to call. Trimming removed 1 base from V and 4 bases from J, with 17 bases in between. Germline CDR1 is DFQATT and CDR2 is SNEGSKA (reference sequence). The CDR3 consists of 15 residues. CDR3 protein: CSARGTGSIRYEQYF. The CDR3 nucleotides are TGCAGTGCTAGAGGTACGGGCTCTATCCGGTACGAGCAGTACTTC.

V gene TRBV5-1 combines with J gene TRBJ2-1; D not certain. Per germline, CDR1 SGHRS and CDR2 YFSETQ. Deletions cut 0 bases from V and 8 bases from J, with 12 bases between. The CDR3 covers 14 residues. Here the CDR3 DNA reads TGCGCCAGCAGCTTGGAATTCAGTCGTTATGAGCAGTTCTTC. Protein: CASSLEFSRYEQFF.

The V call is TRBV20-1, the J call TRBJ2-5; maybe TRBD2 (7 bases). Germline CDR1 is DFQATT and CDR2 is SNEGSKA (reference sequence). The CDR3 runs to 14 residues. CDR3 protein: CSALGGAGVETQYF. The CDR3 DNA follows: TGCAGCGCATTGGGGGGGGCGGGAGTAGAGACCCAGTACTTC.

This chain joins TRBV20-1 and TRBJ2-3, with D maybe TRBD2 (6 bases). Germline CDR1 and CDR2: DFQATT and SNEGSKA (reference sequence). This CDR3 region has 16 residues. Trimming shortened V by 6 bases and J by 2 bases, and 21 bases separated the two germline ends. DNA for the CDR3: TGCAGTGCCCAACCGGCGACTAGTGGGGCCACAGATACGCAGTATTTT. It is translated as CSAQPATSGATDTQYF.

V and J are TRBV28 and TRBJ1-2; TRBD1 aligns across 8 bases. V dropped 2 bases and J dropped 1; count of bases not matched to a gene: 6. The germline V gene encodes CDR1 MDHEN and CDR2 SYDVKM. This CDR3 spans 16 amino acids. The CDR3 bases are TGTGCCAGCAGTTTACCCCTCACAGGGGGTAACTATGGCTACACCTTC. It codes for CASSLPLTGGNYGYTF.

The chain is built from TRBV7-8 and TRBJ2-5; 8 bases agree with TRBD2. The J call may be wrong; the DNA end is better matched by TRBJ2-7. CDR1 SGHVS and CDR2 FQNEAQ come from the germline V gene. CDR3 length: 14 amino acids. CDR3: CASSVERGTYEQYF. CDR3 DNA sequence: TGTGCCAGCAGCGTAGAGCGGGGGACCTACGAGCAGTACTTC.

This clonotype showed up just a few times. The rearrangement links TRBV6-1 to TRBJ2-7; 7 bases map to TRBD1. V dropped 6 bases and J dropped 0; count of bases not matched to a gene: 8. The CDR3 loop spans 15 amino acids. Germline assignment: CDR1 MNHNS and CDR2 SASEGT. The CDR3 DNA follows: TGTGCCAGCAGAGCAGACAGGGTGAGCTCCTACGAGCAGTACTTC. Its translation: CASRADRVSSYEQYF.

This clonotype was counted between two and nine times. The chain has TRBV20-1 and TRBJ2-7; no clear D. Per the germline V gene, CDR1 is DFQATT and CDR2 is SNEGSKA (reference sequence). This CDR3 region has 12 residues. V was pared by 5 bases and J by 0 bases, with 8 bases between. The DNA for the CDR3 is TGCAGTGCTGTCAGGAGCTCCTACGAGCAGTACTTC. Protein product: CSAVRSSYEQYF.

This clonotype was seen more than once but under ten times. The chain is built from TRBV20-1 and TRBJ2-7; TRBD2 might be the D (6 bases). CDR1 is DFQATT, CDR2 SNEGSKA, per germline (reference sequence). The CDR3 totals 10 residues. V was cut by 6 bases and J by 7 bases, with 10 bases left in between. The CDR3 DNA reads as TGCAGTGCCGTCCGGGAGGAGCAGTACTTC. Its translation: CSAVREEQYF.

This clonotype has a count of ten or more. This chain connects TRBV27 to TRBJ2-7; D unresolved. The V and J ends lost 3 bases and 0 bases respectively, with 12 bases between them. There are 15 residues in the CDR3. CDR1 and CDR2 from the germline V gene are MNHEY and SMNVEV (reference sequence). DNA for the CDR3: TGTGCCAGCAGTTTTTCCTCTCAAAGCTCCTACGAGCAGTACTTC. Its translation: CASSFSSQSSYEQYF.